This entry lists 5 T cell receptor beta chains sequenced from one sample in a study of blood T cell repertoires in COVID-19. The table came from immunoSEQ multiplex PCR; TCRdb's copy has only in-frame clones and leaves some out. The table has about 400,000 clones, roughly 88% seen once. The sequenced sample consisted of PBMCs or T cells enriched from blood (not recorded which). Every receptor here comes from a woman in her 30s with acute COVID-19.

This chain links TRBV27 with TRBJ2-5; TRBD2 matches at 9 bases. The V segment lost 3 bases and the J segment 2 bases; nucleotides outside the gene matches: 22. This CDR3 has 21 residues. Germline V gene lookup returns CDR1 MNHEY and CDR2 SMNVEV (reference sequence). CDR3 protein: CASSFPKSSGGLLGLQETQYF. CDR3 coding DNA: TGTGCCAGCAGTTTCCCAAAAAGTAGCGGGGGCCTACTTGGCCTACAAGAGACCCAGTACTTC.

This clone was found a few times. The rearrangement links TRBV19 to TRBJ2-7, with 13 bases that match TRBD2. The germline V gene encodes CDR1 LNHDA and CDR2 SQIVND (reference sequence). With V trimmed by 3 bases and J by 0 bases, 5 bases remained unmatched. The CDR3 has 17 amino acids. CDR3 DNA sequence: TGTGCCAGTAGTATCCCGACTAGCGGGGGGATCTCCTACGAGCAGTACTTC. Its protein product is CASSIPTSGGISYEQYF.

The chain links TRBV12-5 to TRBJ2-1; TRBD2 aligns across 10 bases. The ends lost 7 bases at V and 6 bases at J; junction bases unmatched: 9. Germline V gene data show CDR1 as LGHNT and CDR2 as FRNRAP. The CDR3 contains 15 residues. The CDR3 nucleotides read TGTGCTAGTGCTCCTAGCGGGGGTTCGGGCAATGAGCAGTTCTTC. Translating gives CASAPSGGSGNEQFF.

J is TRBJ1-1 and V is TRBV5-1; no firm D call. The germline V gene has CDR1 SGHRS and CDR2 YFSETQ. CDR3 length: 12 amino acids. The germline V and J ends were trimmed by 1 base and 5 bases, with 6 bases remaining between them. The CDR3 bases are TGCGCCAGCAGCTTGCGGGGTACTGAAGCTTTCTTT. Amino acid sequence: CASSLRGTEAFF.

This chain uses TRBV12-3 or TRBV12-4 with TRBJ1-2; no definite D call. Between the trimmed V and J ends, which lost 3 bases and 13 bases, there was a span of 18 bases. The CDR3 is 13 amino acids. Here the CDR3 reads CASSFSGWEGSTF. The CDR3 nucleotides are TGTGCCAGCAGTTTTAGTGGCTGGGAGGGTTCCACCTTC.